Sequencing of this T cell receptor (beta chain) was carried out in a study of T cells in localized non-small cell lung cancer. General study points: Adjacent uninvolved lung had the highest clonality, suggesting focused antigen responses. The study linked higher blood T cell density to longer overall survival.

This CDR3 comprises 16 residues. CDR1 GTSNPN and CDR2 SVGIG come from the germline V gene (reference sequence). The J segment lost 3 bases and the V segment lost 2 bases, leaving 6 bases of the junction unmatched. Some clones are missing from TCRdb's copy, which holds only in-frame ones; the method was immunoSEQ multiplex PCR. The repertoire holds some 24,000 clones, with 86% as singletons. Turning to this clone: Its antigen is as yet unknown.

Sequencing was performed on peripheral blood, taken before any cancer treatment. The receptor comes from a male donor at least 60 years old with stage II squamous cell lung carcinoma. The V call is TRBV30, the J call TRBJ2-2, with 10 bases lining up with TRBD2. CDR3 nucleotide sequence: TGTGCCTGGAGTTTAGGAGCGGGAGGGTACACCGGGGAGCTGTTTTTT. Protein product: CAWSLGAGGYTGELFF. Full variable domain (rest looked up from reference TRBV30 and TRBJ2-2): SQTIHQWPATLVQPVGSPLSLECTVEGTSNPNLYWYRQAAGRGLQLLFYSVGIGQISSEVPQNLSASRPQDRQFILSSKKLLLSDSGFYLCAWSLGAGGYTGELFFGEGSRLTVL.